This is a list of T cell receptor beta chains from one sample in a study of blood T cells in healthy people across ages. Via MiXCR, TCRdb re-called the 5' RACE reads, giving one row per CDR3 protein. This table has 750,000 to 850,000 distinct CDR3 sequences, roughly 25% appearing once. The data were also submitted as part of a second study, on T cells of mothers and their children.

What was sequenced was blood. The source is a boy aged 5-17 years in good health. Each CDR3 is given with its conserved first and last residue. The D gene is left open where the match is weak. Only part of the rows carry a size: once, few, many, or a class if the clone is expanded.

v_gene	j_gene	abundance	d_gene	CDR3nt	CDR3aa
TRBV4-3	TRBJ2-3	once	TRBD2	TGCGCCAGCAGCCAAAATGGACTAGCGACAGATACGCAGTATTTT	CASSQNGLATDTQYF
TRBV3-1	TRBJ2-1	NA	NA	TGTGCCAGCAGCCAGCTGATGGCGGGGAGCTCCTACAATGAGCAGTTCTTC	CASSQLMAGSSYNEQFF
TRBV21-1	TRBJ2-6	few	NA	TGTGCCAGCAGTCCGACAGGGCTCTCTGGGGCCAACGTCCTGACTTTC	CASSPTGLSGANVLTF
TRBV24-1	TRBJ2-2	NA	NA	TGTGCCACCACTAGGGAACAGGGGAACACCGGGGAGCTGTTTTTT	CATTREQGNTGELFF
TRBV12-3/TRBV12-4	TRBJ1-4	NA	NA	TGTGCCAGCAGCCCGACCGACGGGGCGGGTGAAAAACTGTTTTTT	CASSPTDGAGEKLFF
TRBV7-9	TRBJ2-7	many	NA	TGTGCCAGCAGCTTAGACTACTACGAGCAGTACTTC	CASSLDYYEQYF
TRBV9	TRBJ2-4	NA	TRBD1	TGTGCCAGCAGCGTAGGACAGGGAGAAAACATTCAGTACTTC	CASSVGQGENIQYF
TRBV20-1	TRBJ2-2	NA	TRBD2	TGCAGTGCCCCTAACAAGCGGGATCCCACCGGGGAGCTGTTTTTT	CSAPNKRDPTGELFF
TRBV5-1	TRBJ2-4	NA	NA	TGCGCCAGCAGCTCAGGGGAGAGGTTAACCAAAAACATTCAGTACTTC	CASSSGERLTKNIQYF
TRBV18	TRBJ2-7	few	NA	TGTGCCAGCTCACGCCGGACCGACTCCTACGAGCAGTACTTC	CASSRRTDSYEQYF
TRBV4-2	TRBJ2-7	few	NA	TGTGCCAGCAGCCAAGATAGAGTCGTCTTCTCCTACGAGCAGTACTTC	CASSQDRVVFSYEQYF
TRBV5-6	TRBJ1-6	once	TRBD1	TGTGCCAGCAGCTTTATACAGGGGATGAATTCACCCCTCCACTTT	CASSFIQGMNSPLHF
TRBV12-3/TRBV12-4	TRBJ1-2	NA	TRBD1	TGTGCCAGCAGTTCCCCGGGACAGGGGTATTCTAACTATGGCTACACCTTC	CASSSPGQGYSNYGYTF
TRBV7-2	TRBJ1-5	few	TRBD1	TGTGCCAGCAGCCAGACAGGGCCAGGCAATCTAGGGAATCAGCCCCAGCATTTT	CASSQTGPGNLGNQPQHF
TRBV7-9	TRBJ1-3	NA	NA	TGTGCCGGGTCCTCTGGGGGCTCTGGAAACACCATATATTTT	CAGSSGGSGNTIYF
TRBV6-6	TRBJ1-6	NA	NA	TGTGCCAGCACCCTCCCTTTGGCCGGGGGGCAGGGGAATTCACCCCTCCACTTT	CASTLPLAGGQGNSPLHF
TRBV7-2	TRBJ1-2	NA	NA	TGTGCCAGCAGCTTCTCCACAGGGTCTTTACTGGATGGCTACACCTTC	CASSFSTGSLLDGYTF
TRBV7-2	TRBJ1-3	NA	NA	TGTGCCAGCAGCTTAGTCGCTTCGGCAGTTGGAAACACCATATATTTT	CASSLVASAVGNTIYF
TRBV19	TRBJ1-4	NA	NA	TGTGCCAGTAGTATCGGGAATGAAAAACTGTTTTTT	CASSIGNEKLFF
TRBV11-2	TRBJ2-5	many	NA	TGTGCCAGCAGGCAAACAGGGCAAGAGACCCAGTACTTC	CASRQTGQETQYF